A selection of T cell receptor beta chains follows, all from one sample in a study of blood T cell repertoires in COVID-19. Clones were sequenced by immunoSEQ multiplex PCR, and TCRdb holds only the in-frame ones, with some missing. The repertoire consists of some 80,000 clones, with approximately 86% occurring once and the leading ten covering around 17%. The sequenced sample consisted of peripheral blood. The receptor source for this set is a human donor in a cohort sampled during active COVID-19. CDR3s include the opening cysteine and the closing phenylalanine or tryptophan. Fields, in order: CDR3 protein, CDR3 DNA, J gene, V gene, D gene, clone size. D genes are given only for firm matches. The size entry is marked missing in some rows and otherwise reads once, few, many or a size class.

cdr3_aa: CASSRWTGSGANVLTF
cdr3_nt: TGCGCCAGCAGCCGATGGACGGGGTCTGGGGCCAACGTCCTGACTTTC
j_call: TRBJ2-6
v_call: TRBV5-1
d_call: -
clone_size: few

cdr3_aa: CASSSGTGGIGEQYF
cdr3_nt: TGTGCCAGCAGCTCGGGGACAGGGGGCATCGGCGAGCAGTACTTC
j_call: TRBJ2-7
v_call: TRBV5-4
d_call: TRBD1
clone_size: -

cdr3_aa: CAISQLAGAPSGANVLTF
cdr3_nt: TGTGCCATTAGTCAACTCGCGGGGGCCCCCTCTGGGGCCAACGTCCTGACTTTC
j_call: TRBJ2-6
v_call: TRBV19
d_call: -
clone_size: -

cdr3_aa: CTTGTVSNEQFF
cdr3_nt: TGTACAACCGGGACTGTATCCAATGAGCAGTTCTTC
j_call: TRBJ2-1
v_call: TRBV7-9
d_call: -
clone_size: -

cdr3_aa: CASSQAAASYEQYF
cdr3_nt: TGTGCCAGCAGTCAGGCAGCAGCCTCCTACGAGCAGTACTTC
j_call: TRBJ2-7
v_call: TRBV3-1/TRBV3-2
d_call: -
clone_size: few

cdr3_aa: CASSIQGGPYEQYF
cdr3_nt: TGTGCCAGTAGTATTCAGGGAGGTCCCTACGAGCAGTACTTC
j_call: TRBJ2-7
v_call: TRBV19
d_call: -
clone_size: -

cdr3_aa: CASSSGQGTYGYTF
cdr3_nt: TGTGCCAGCAGTTCGGGACAGGGGACTTATGGCTACACCTTC
j_call: TRBJ1-2
v_call: TRBV27
d_call: TRBD1
clone_size: -

cdr3_aa: CASDGTGDVQPQHF
cdr3_nt: TGTGCCAGTGACGGGACAGGGGATGTTCAGCCCCAGCATTTT
j_call: TRBJ1-5
v_call: TRBV19
d_call: TRBD1
clone_size: many

cdr3_aa: CATSDSTGSNEKLFF
cdr3_nt: TGTGCCACCAGTGATTCGACAGGGTCCAATGAAAAACTGTTTTTT
j_call: TRBJ1-4
v_call: TRBV24-1
d_call: TRBD1
clone_size: -

cdr3_aa: CASSLTTDNEQFF
cdr3_nt: TGTGCCAGCAGTTTAACGACAGACAATGAGCAGTTCTTC
j_call: TRBJ2-1
v_call: TRBV12-3/TRBV12-4
d_call: -
clone_size: -

cdr3_aa: CASSPEGEEKLFF
cdr3_nt: TGTGCCAGCAGCCCGGAAGGGGAAGAAAAACTGTTTTTT
j_call: TRBJ1-4
v_call: TRBV5-8
d_call: -
clone_size: -

cdr3_aa: CASSSDRPYEQYF
cdr3_nt: TGTGCCAGCAGTTCTGACAGACCCTACGAGCAGTACTTC
j_call: TRBJ2-7
v_call: TRBV28
d_call: -
clone_size: -

cdr3_aa: CASSSTSVAGELFF
cdr3_nt: TGTGCCAGCAGCTCAACTAGCGTTGCCGGGGAGCTGTTTTTT
j_call: TRBJ2-2
v_call: TRBV11-3
d_call: TRBD2
clone_size: -

cdr3_aa: CASSPSTDTNYGYTF
cdr3_nt: TGTGCCAGCAGCCCATCGACAGATACTAACTATGGCTACACCTTC
j_call: TRBJ1-2
v_call: TRBV7-3
d_call: -
clone_size: -

cdr3_aa: CASSVVGTGLDTQYF
cdr3_nt: TGTGCCAGCAGCGTAGTTGGGACAGGGTTAGATACGCAGTATTTT
j_call: TRBJ2-3
v_call: TRBV9
d_call: TRBD1
clone_size: -

cdr3_aa: CASTRQGASYEQYF
cdr3_nt: TGCGCCAGCACTCGACAGGGGGCGTCCTACGAGCAGTACTTC
j_call: TRBJ2-7
v_call: TRBV10-1
d_call: TRBD1
clone_size: -

cdr3_aa: CATTTEVNSYNEQFF
cdr3_nt: TGTGCCACCACCACAGAAGTGAATTCCTACAATGAGCAGTTCTTC
j_call: TRBJ2-1
v_call: TRBV19
d_call: -
clone_size: -

cdr3_aa: CASSIQGFTGELFF
cdr3_nt: TGTGCCAGTAGTATCCAGGGATTCACCGGGGAGCTGTTTTTT
j_call: TRBJ2-2
v_call: TRBV19
d_call: -
clone_size: -

cdr3_aa: CASCRDRPNTEAFF
cdr3_nt: TGTGCCAGCTGCAGGGACAGACCGAACACTGAAGCTTTCTTT
j_call: TRBJ1-1
v_call: TRBV7-8
d_call: TRBD1
clone_size: -

cdr3_aa: CASSPRTANTGELFF
cdr3_nt: TGTGCCAGCTCCCCCCGGACAGCGAACACCGGGGAGCTGTTTTTT
j_call: TRBJ2-2
v_call: TRBV18
d_call: -
clone_size: -

cdr3_aa: CAWSIYGTGNQPQHF
cdr3_nt: TGTGCCTGGAGTATTTACGGGACAGGGAATCAGCCCCAGCATTTT
j_call: TRBJ1-5
v_call: TRBV30
d_call: TRBD1
clone_size: -

cdr3_aa: CASSQESGRGLAPLPYNEQFF
cdr3_nt: TGTGCCAGCAGCCAAGAATCTGGAAGGGGACTAGCACCCCTCCCCTACAATGAGCAGTTCTTC
j_call: TRBJ2-1
v_call: TRBV4-2
d_call: TRBD2
clone_size: few

cdr3_aa: CASSGTSQRNEQFF
cdr3_nt: TGTGCCAGCAGCGGGACTAGCCAACGAAATGAGCAGTTCTTC
j_call: TRBJ2-1
v_call: TRBV4-2
d_call: TRBD2
clone_size: -

cdr3_aa: CASSPWGGTKQETQYF
cdr3_nt: TGTGCCAGCAGCCCCTGGGGGGGGACTAAACAAGAGACCCAGTACTTC
j_call: TRBJ2-5
v_call: TRBV7-9
d_call: TRBD2
clone_size: -

cdr3_aa: CASSPGAGRSYNSPLHF
cdr3_nt: TGTGCCAGCAGCCCCGGGGCGGGACGGAGCTATAATTCACCCCTCCACTTT
j_call: TRBJ1-6
v_call: TRBV7-2
d_call: -
clone_size: few

cdr3_aa: CASSKGGDEQFF
cdr3_nt: TGTGCCAGCAGCAAAGGGGGGGATGAGCAGTTCTTC
j_call: TRBJ2-1
v_call: TRBV7-3
d_call: -
clone_size: -

cdr3_aa: CASSDSPSHTQYF
cdr3_nt: TGTGCCAGCAGCGACAGCCCGTCGCATACGCAGTATTTT
j_call: TRBJ2-3
v_call: TRBV6-5
d_call: -
clone_size: -

cdr3_aa: CASSFDGANSPLHF
cdr3_nt: TGTGCCAGCAGCTTTGACGGAGCTAATTCACCCCTCCACTTT
j_call: TRBJ1-6
v_call: TRBV11-3
d_call: -
clone_size: -

cdr3_aa: CASRINPQGEQFF
cdr3_nt: TGTGCCAGTAGGATTAATCCGCAGGGTGAGCAGTTCTTC
j_call: TRBJ2-1
v_call: TRBV19
d_call: -
clone_size: few

cdr3_aa: CASSEKPGMGYEQYF
cdr3_nt: TGTGCCAGCAGTGAAAAGCCAGGGATGGGGTACGAGCAGTACTTC
j_call: TRBJ2-7
v_call: TRBV6-1
d_call: -
clone_size: -

cdr3_aa: CATSDFGSASGKSNEQFF
cdr3_nt: TGTGCCACCAGTGATTTTGGATCAGCTAGCGGGAAGAGCAATGAGCAGTTCTTC
j_call: TRBJ2-1
v_call: TRBV24-1
d_call: TRBD2
clone_size: -

cdr3_aa: CASTNRLTGSTDTQYF
cdr3_nt: TGCGCCAGCACAAACCGATTGACGGGAAGCACAGATACGCAGTATTTT
j_call: TRBJ2-3
v_call: TRBV5-1
d_call: -
clone_size: -

cdr3_aa: CASSFQRGSMETQYF
cdr3_nt: TGTGCCAGCAGCTTTCAACGGGGATCGATGGAGACCCAGTACTTC
j_call: TRBJ2-5
v_call: TRBV7-2
d_call: -
clone_size: -

cdr3_aa: CASSGQDTEAFF
cdr3_nt: TGTGCCAGCAGCGGACAGGACACTGAAGCTTTCTTT
j_call: TRBJ1-1
v_call: TRBV7-6
d_call: TRBD1
clone_size: -

cdr3_aa: CAWSLIPTNEKLFF
cdr3_nt: TGTGCCTGGAGCCTAATACCAACTAATGAAAAACTGTTTTTT
j_call: TRBJ1-4
v_call: TRBV30
d_call: -
clone_size: -

cdr3_aa: CASSMKLTSTDTQYF
cdr3_nt: TGTGCCAGTAGTATGAAGCTAACTAGCACAGATACGCAGTATTTT
j_call: TRBJ2-3
v_call: TRBV19
d_call: -
clone_size: -

cdr3_aa: CASSGSTGRGTDTQYF
cdr3_nt: TGTGCCAGCAGTGGTTCGACAGGCCGGGGCACAGATACGCAGTATTTT
j_call: TRBJ2-3
v_call: TRBV6-1
d_call: -
clone_size: -

cdr3_aa: CASSQETGDAYGYTF
cdr3_nt: TGTGCCAGCAGCCAAGAGACAGGAGACGCATACGGCTACACCTTC
j_call: TRBJ1-2
v_call: TRBV4-2
d_call: -
clone_size: -